This T cell receptor beta chain was sequenced for a study of shared clonotypes between healthy human individuals (TCRdb year 2020). The study in broad terms: A couple of women and three men aged 18 to 49 years were included in the cohort. To increase sequencing depth and limit assay-specific biases, different laboratories used diverse techniques to prepare libraries and sequence TCR repertoires. Leukapheresis yielded between about 0.94 and 8.9 billion PBMCs per donor. To estimate repertoire size and how much clonotype sharing occurs between individuals, the study deeply sequenced the blood TCR repertoires of roughly 5 healthy adults. Per donor, three plates each were used for CD4 naive and CD4 memory, two for CD8 naive, and one for CD8 memory.

Findings and caveats that apply to the study as a whole: Naive subsets generally had larger estimated clonotype richness than memory subsets. Because the study included a small number of donors, the genetic and exposure-history diversity represented was limited. When a few donors were compared, the shared fraction of clonotypes was around 5% for naive CD4, around 3.5% for naive CD8, 2% to 2.5% for memory CD4, and 0.35% to 0.5% for memory CD8. Pairwise subsampling led to the expectation that sequencing depth would affect the degree of clonotype sharing among donors. Sampling was restricted to blood, and TCR repertoires in tissues likely differ from the TCR repertoires found in blood. Compared with non-shared clonotypes, clonotypes shared by all four sorted-subset donors had higher generation probabilities. Even with the large sequencing depth, rarefaction of the sorted-subset datasets indicated that sequencing was incomplete.

Donors were healthy HIV-negative adults with no recently reported acute infections or vaccinations. Every donor was a Caucasian adult residing in Nashville, Tennessee, USA. Magnetic negative selection was used to enrich CD4+ T cells, after which naive cells were positively selected on CD45RA and the negative fraction became the memory subset. Blood was collected by leukapheresis, and PBMCs were isolated by Ficoll-Histopaque density gradient centrifugation and then cryopreserved in liquid nitrogen vapor phase. Purity and quantity of every magnetically sorted T cell population were checked by analytical flow cytometry. From each sorted fraction, genomic DNA was isolated and quantified by UV absorbance on a Nanodrop 2000c. From the cysteine through the phenylalanine, the CDR3 covers 13 amino acids. Only CDR3 DNA remains: 39 bases, in frame from the first base. CDR1 and CDR2 are read off the germline V gene as KGHSH and LQKENI. V and J lose 4 bases and 2 bases, and a span of 8 bases separates them.

On this clone: It has no known antigen specificity. Base-call qualities are not available, and no considerably larger clone is one nucleotide away. The same CDR3 can be traced to other DNA sequences in this sample.

TCR CDR3 regions were amplified from genomic DNA by multiplex PCR using the deep immunoSEQ assay. Extracted genomic DNA from each cell subset was distributed evenly across all wells of several immunoSEQ 96-well plates, and each plate was treated as a replicate. Each replicate PCR for sorted subsets received 150 to 250 ng genomic DNA, equal to about 29,000 T cell genomes. Purified libraries were measured with a Qubit 3.0 fluorometer, size-checked on a Bioanalyzer 2100, and measured again with the KAPA Library Quantification kit. A separate single-read 150-cycle Illumina NextSeq 550 flow cell was used to sequence each immunoSEQ 96-well plate. In the authors' own workflow: The immunoSEQ output contained only junctional sequences without quality scores, so filtering could not match that applied to full-length reads. To assign V/J genes and CDR3, sequences were annotated against IMGT germline references using PyIR, a Python wrapper for IgBLAST v1.9. Reads with weak V/J assignments (E-value above 1e-6), missing CDR3, stop codons, out-of-frame junctions, or ambiguous translated residues were removed. V3J clonotypes were defined as sequences sharing the same inferred V gene, J gene, and CDR3 amino acid sequence. Percentage overlap between repertoires was calculated by dividing the number of shared unique clonotypes by the size of the smaller repertoire. Richness of each repertoire was evaluated using RTK rarefaction, the Chao1 estimator, and Recon v2.1 estimates of unobserved clonotypes. OLGA was used to compute generation probabilities for all TCRbeta clonotypes that the gDNA method yielded from a few donors. Held by TCRdb, this immuneACCESS table contains in-frame sequences only and omits some clones. Under half of the omission traces to an unresolved V gene where checked; the cause of the rest is unknown. The D gene and trimming were derived from the DNA, and the V and J assignments and clone size from that table. The sample profile shows roughly 2.5 million clones; approximately 90% of them were found once. The top ten constitute around 0.14% of the sample.

Sequencing was carried out using naive CD4+ T cells sorted from blood. Explained via the paper, the cell subset or site label denotes: CD45RA+ positively selected. The TCR sequence derives from a man in his late teens or twenties in good health. The chain joins TRBV18 to TRBJ2-5; tentative D gene TRBD1, with 6 bases matching. In nucleotides, the sequence is TGTGCCAGCTCACGCGACAGGCAAGAGACCCAGTACTTC. Translated, it gives CASSRDRQETQYF.